This is a list of T cell receptor beta chains from one sample in a study of shared clonotypes between healthy human individuals. The table came from immunoSEQ multiplex PCR; TCRdb's copy has only in-frame clones and leaves some out. The table has about half a million clones, about four fifths seen once. Sequencing was carried out using PBMCs. These receptor sequences come from a woman aged 40 to 50 in good health. Some clones in this sample may be carry-over from other donors' samples. Both conserved end residues are part of each CDR3. Fields, in order: J gene, D gene, clone size, V gene, CDR3 DNA, CDR3 protein. A D gene is named only where the DNA matches it firmly. Only some rows state a clone size, as once, few, many or a class for expanded clones.

J: TRBJ1-1; D: TRBD1; size: .; V: TRBV15; DNA: TGTGCCACCAGCAGAGTTAAAGACAGGGGCTCTGAAGCTTTCTTT; CDR3: CATSRVKDRGSEAFF
J: TRBJ2-5; D: TRBD2; size: .; V: TRBV27; DNA: TGTGCCAGCAGTTTATACCCCCCTACTAGCGGGATTGCAGAGACCCAGTACTTC; CDR3: CASSLYPPTSGIAETQYF
J: TRBJ2-1; D: TRBD1; size: .; V: TRBV6-5; DNA: TGTGCCAGCAGGGGGACAGGGGGGCCGAATGAGCAGTTCTTC; CDR3: CASRGTGGPNEQFF
J: TRBJ2-6; D: TRBD2; size: .; V: TRBV10-3; DNA: TGTGCCATCAGTCCCCGGGGGGGCTACTCTGGGGCCAACGTCCTGACTTTC; CDR3: CAISPRGGYSGANVLTF
J: TRBJ2-7; D: TRBD1; size: .; V: TRBV27; DNA: TGTGCCAGCAGTTTATCGGGGACAGGGGGCGAGCAGTACTTC; CDR3: CASSLSGTGGEQYF
J: TRBJ2-3; D: .; size: .; V: TRBV28; DNA: TGTGCCAGCAGTTTTGGATGGGGGTCTTCCGCTTTGGACGGTACGCAGTATTTT; CDR3: CASSFGWGSSALDGTQYF
J: TRBJ2-7; D: .; size: .; V: TRBV11-2; DNA: TGTGCCAGCAGCCTACAGGGTTCCTACGAGCAGTACTTC; CDR3: CASSLQGSYEQYF
J: TRBJ1-5; D: .; size: .; V: TRBV4-3; DNA: TGCGCCAGCAGCCAAGAAGTAGACAGGTTTAGTCAGCCCCAGCATTTT; CDR3: CASSQEVDRFSQPQHF
J: TRBJ2-2; D: .; size: few; V: TRBV6-5; DNA: TGTGCCAGCAGTTACGGGGGGCCGGTAACCGGGGAGCTGTTTTTT; CDR3: CASSYGGPVTGELFF
J: TRBJ2-1; D: .; size: .; V: TRBV10-3; DNA: TGTGCCATCAGTGATCAATTAGGAGCCGCGGGTGAGCAGTTCTTC; CDR3: CAISDQLGAAGEQFF
J: TRBJ2-2; D: TRBD1; size: .; V: TRBV18; DNA: TGTGCCAGCTCACTGGACAGGGATCAAGCCTCCACCGGGGAGCTGTTTTTT; CDR3: CASSLDRDQASTGELFF
J: TRBJ1-5; D: .; size: .; V: TRBV19; DNA: TGTGCCAGTAGCACCGTGGACGGAAGCAATCAGCCCCAGCATTTT; CDR3: CASSTVDGSNQPQHF
J: TRBJ1-1; D: .; size: once; V: TRBV18; DNA: TGTGCCAGCTCACCACCGGGCAGCTACACTGAAGCTTTCTTT; CDR3: CASSPPGSYTEAFF
J: TRBJ2-5; D: .; size: once; V: TRBV5-1; DNA: TGCGCCAGCAGCTTACACAGCTCAGAGACCCAGTACTTC; CDR3: CASSLHSSETQYF
J: TRBJ1-1; D: .; size: many; V: TRBV7-9; DNA: TGTGCCAGCAGCTTTGGGAGGTTTGAAGCTTTCTTT; CDR3: CASSFGRFEAFF
J: TRBJ1-1; D: .; size: .; V: TRBV7-6; DNA: TGTGCCAGCAGCTTAGGTCCGGGGGCCAATACTGAAGCTTTCTTT; CDR3: CASSLGPGANTEAFF
J: TRBJ2-4; D: TRBD2; size: .; V: TRBV25-1; DNA: TGTGCCAGCAGTGGAACTAGCGGGTTCAAAAACATTCAGTACTTC; CDR3: CASSGTSGFKNIQYF
J: TRBJ2-3; D: .; size: .; V: TRBV27; DNA: TGTGCCAGCAGTTTATGGGGGAGATCCGTCACAGATACGCAGTATTTT; CDR3: CASSLWGRSVTDTQYF
J: TRBJ2-2; D: .; size: once; V: TRBV5-1; DNA: TGCGCCAGCAGCGCTACAGGGCTTGGCACCGGGGAGCTGTTTTTT; CDR3: CASSATGLGTGELFF
J: TRBJ2-7; D: .; size: .; V: TRBV5-1; DNA: TGCGCCAGCAGCTTGGGAGGCGGGGAGACCTACGAGCAGTACTTC; CDR3: CASSLGGGETYEQYF
J: TRBJ2-7; D: .; size: .; V: TRBV7-2; DNA: TGTGCCAGCAGCCCCCGAAGCAGGGGGGGAACCTACGAGCAGTACTTC; CDR3: CASSPRSRGGTYEQYF
J: TRBJ2-1; D: .; size: .; V: TRBV30; DNA: TGTGCCTGGAGTCGCAGGGGAAAACACAATGAGCAGTTCTTC; CDR3: CAWSRRGKHNEQFF
J: TRBJ2-2; D: .; size: .; V: TRBV5-6; DNA: TGTGCCAGCAGCTTCCAGGGAAGTAGGGCCGGGGAGCTGTTTTTT; CDR3: CASSFQGSRAGELFF
J: TRBJ2-3; D: TRBD1; size: .; V: TRBV10-2; DNA: TGCGCCAGCAGTGAGTCGAACAGGGGGCGACATACGCAGTATTTT; CDR3: CASSESNRGRHTQYF
J: TRBJ2-5; D: .; size: .; V: TRBV19; DNA: TGTGCCAGTACCCATACCGGGGTGGGGGAGACCCAGTACTTC; CDR3: CASTHTGVGETQYF
J: TRBJ2-7; D: TRBD1; size: .; V: TRBV29-1; DNA: TGCAGCGCCCGACAGGGCTACGAGCAGTACTTC; CDR3: CSARQGYEQYF
J: TRBJ2-1; D: TRBD1; size: .; V: TRBV6-4; DNA: TGTGCCAGCAGTCGGGACAGGGGATGGAATGAGCAGTTCTTC; CDR3: CASSRDRGWNEQFF
J: TRBJ1-1; D: TRBD1; size: few; V: TRBV30; DNA: TGTGCCTGGAGTAAGGGACAGGGAAACACTGAAGCTTTCTTT; CDR3: CAWSKGQGNTEAFF
J: TRBJ1-2; D: .; size: .; V: TRBV15; DNA: TGTGCCACCAGCAGAGTCCAGGAAGGAAACTATGGCTACACCTTC; CDR3: CATSRVQEGNYGYTF
J: TRBJ1-2; D: .; size: .; V: TRBV2; DNA: TGTGCCAGCAGTGAAGGGGCAGGGGACTATGGCTACACCTTC; CDR3: CASSEGAGDYGYTF
J: TRBJ2-3; D: .; size: .; V: TRBV14; DNA: TGTGCCAGCAGCGAGCAGCCAGATACGCAGTATTTT; CDR3: CASSEQPDTQYF
J: TRBJ1-5; D: TRBD1; size: .; V: TRBV28; DNA: TGTGCCAGCAGTGTCACAGGGGAACCCCAGCATTTT; CDR3: CASSVTGEPQHF